The sequence of this TCR beta chain was determined in a study of identical twins. This clonotype was recorded a few times. TCRdb re-derived calls from the 5' RACE reads in MiXCR, one entry per CDR3 protein. Of about 720,000 distinct CDR3 sequences in the sample, roughly 18% are singletons; the top ten hold around 14%. These data were likewise used in another study, on T cells expressing NK-cell markers.

The source is a woman between 18 and 29 years old in good health. The sample comprised PBMCs.

Written as DNA, the CDR3 is TGTGCCAGCAGTCCCGGGGGAGGGCCTCGTGAAGCTTTCTTT. Amino acid sequence: CASSPGGGPREAFF. This chain connects TRBV6-2 or TRBV6-3 to TRBJ1-1, with a weak D call TRBD1 (5 bases). This CDR3 is 14 amino acids long. Germline CDR1 and CDR2: MNHEY and SVGEGT. V lost 5 bases and J lost 7, with 17 bases in between.